The clone carrying this T cell receptor beta chain was seen a handful of times. Its specificity is unknown. TCRdb passed the 5' RACE reads through MiXCR, listing each CDR3 protein once. The sample lists hundreds of thousands of distinct CDR3 sequences, approximately 13% occurring once. The sample comes from a study of identical twins. General study results and limits: Models underestimated TCR alpha sharing (out-of-frame) in monozygotic twins.

The germline CDR1 and CDR2 sequences are MDHEN and SYDVKM. The V gene end was trimmed by 6 bases and the J gene end by 4 bases; junction bases not matched to a gene: 12. The CDR3 is 16 amino acids. A further study also used this sample, focusing on yellow fever vaccine responses in identical twins.

The sample taken for sequencing was PBMCs. The source is a woman under 30 in good health. The rearrangement links TRBV28 to TRBJ2-5, with 9 bases aligning to TRBD2. Written as DNA, the CDR3 is TGTGCCAGCAGCTCGGGACTAGCAGTTATAGGAGAGACCCAGTACTTC. The encoded protein is CASSSGLAVIGETQYF.